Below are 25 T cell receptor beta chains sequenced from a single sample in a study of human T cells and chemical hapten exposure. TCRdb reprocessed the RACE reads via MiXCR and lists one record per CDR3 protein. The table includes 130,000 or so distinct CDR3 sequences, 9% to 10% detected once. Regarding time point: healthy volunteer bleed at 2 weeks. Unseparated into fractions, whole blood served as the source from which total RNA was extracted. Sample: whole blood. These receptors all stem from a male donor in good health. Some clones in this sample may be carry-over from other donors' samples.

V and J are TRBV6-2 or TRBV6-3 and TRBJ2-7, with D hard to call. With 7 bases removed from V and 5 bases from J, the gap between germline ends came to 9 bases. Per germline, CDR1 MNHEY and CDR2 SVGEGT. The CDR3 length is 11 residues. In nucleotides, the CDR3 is TGTGCCAGCACTTCGCTTCACGAGCAGTACTTC. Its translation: CASTSLHEQYF.

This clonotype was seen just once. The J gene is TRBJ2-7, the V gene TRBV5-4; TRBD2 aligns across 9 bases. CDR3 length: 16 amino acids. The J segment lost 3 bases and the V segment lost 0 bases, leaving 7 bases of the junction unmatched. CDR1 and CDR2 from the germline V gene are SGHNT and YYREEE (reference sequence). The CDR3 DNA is TGTGCCAGCAGCTTGGGGGGGCTAGCGGGGAACTACGAGCAGTACTTC. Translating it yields CASSLGGLAGNYEQYF.

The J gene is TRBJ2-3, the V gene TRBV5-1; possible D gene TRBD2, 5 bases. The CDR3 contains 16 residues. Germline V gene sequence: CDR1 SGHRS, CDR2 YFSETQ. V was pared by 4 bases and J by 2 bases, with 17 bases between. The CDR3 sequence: CASSLPPTGVTDTQYF. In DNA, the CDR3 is TGCGCCAGCAGCCTGCCCCCGACCGGGGTCACAGATACGCAGTATTTT. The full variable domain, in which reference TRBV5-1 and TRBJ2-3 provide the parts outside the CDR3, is KAGVTQTPRYLIKTRGQQVTLSCSPISGHRSVSWYQQTPGQGLQFLFEYFSETQRNKGNFPGRFSGRQFSNSRSEMNVSTLELGDSALYLCASSLPPTGVTDTQYFGPGTRLTVL.

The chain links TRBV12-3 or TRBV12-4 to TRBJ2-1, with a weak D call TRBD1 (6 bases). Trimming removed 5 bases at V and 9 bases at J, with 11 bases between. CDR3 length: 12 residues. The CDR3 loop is CASSLRGVEQFF. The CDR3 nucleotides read TGTGCCAGCAGTCTCAGGGGTGTTGAGCAGTTCTTC.

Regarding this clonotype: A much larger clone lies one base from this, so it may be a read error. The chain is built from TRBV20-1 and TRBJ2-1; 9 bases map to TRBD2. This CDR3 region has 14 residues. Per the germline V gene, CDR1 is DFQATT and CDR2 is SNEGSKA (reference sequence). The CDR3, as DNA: TGCAGTGCAATTGGGACTAGCCAGTTCAATAAGCAGTTCTTC. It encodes CSAIGTSQFNKQFF.

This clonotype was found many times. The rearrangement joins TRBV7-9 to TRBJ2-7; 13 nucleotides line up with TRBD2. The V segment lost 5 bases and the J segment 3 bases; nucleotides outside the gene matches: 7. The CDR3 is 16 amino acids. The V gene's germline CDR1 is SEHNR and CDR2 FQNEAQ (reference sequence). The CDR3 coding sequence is TGTGCCAGCAGCCCCGCCGGGACTAGCGGGATCTACGAGCAGTACTTC. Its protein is CASSPAGTSGIYEQYF.

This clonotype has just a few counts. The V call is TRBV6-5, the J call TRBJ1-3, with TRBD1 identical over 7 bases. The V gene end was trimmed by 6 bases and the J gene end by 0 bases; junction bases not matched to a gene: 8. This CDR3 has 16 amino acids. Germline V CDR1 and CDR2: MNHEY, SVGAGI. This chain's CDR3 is CASSMGQQSSGNTIYF. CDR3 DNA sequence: TGTGCCAGCAGCATGGGACAGCAAAGCTCTGGAAACACCATATATTTT.

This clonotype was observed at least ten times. The CDR3: CASSVEETSGRNEQFF. The CDR3 DNA reads TGTGCCAGCAGCGTAGAAGAGACTAGCGGGCGCAATGAGCAGTTCTTC. The V gene is TRBV9, the J gene TRBJ2-1; the match to TRBD2 covers 10 bases. This CDR3 is built from 16 residues. The V gene end was trimmed by 0 bases and the J gene end by 6 bases; junction bases not matched to a gene: 6. Per germline, CDR1 SGDLS and CDR2 YYNGEE.

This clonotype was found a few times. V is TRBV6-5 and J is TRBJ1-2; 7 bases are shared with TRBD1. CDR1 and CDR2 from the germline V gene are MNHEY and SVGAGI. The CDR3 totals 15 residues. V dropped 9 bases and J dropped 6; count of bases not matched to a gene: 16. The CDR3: CASTGQAGSWNGYTF. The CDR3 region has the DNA TGTGCCAGTACTGGACAGGCGGGATCATGGAATGGCTACACCTTC.

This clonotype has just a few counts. CDR3 DNA: TGTGCCAGCAGTTATCCGGGACAGGCTAATGAAAAACTGTTTTTT. Protein sequence: CASSYPGQANEKLFF. The V gene is TRBV12-3 or TRBV12-4, the J gene TRBJ1-4; TRBD1 agrees at 8 bases. The CDR3 is 15 amino acids. Trimming removed 4 bases from V and 3 bases from J; junction bases left unmatched: 4.

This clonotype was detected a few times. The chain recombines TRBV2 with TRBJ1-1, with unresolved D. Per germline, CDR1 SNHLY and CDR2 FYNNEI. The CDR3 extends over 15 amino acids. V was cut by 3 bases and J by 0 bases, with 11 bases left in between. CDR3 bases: TGTGCCAGCAGTGAGGAGGGAGGGATGAACACTGAAGCTTTCTTT. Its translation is CASSEEGGMNTEAFF. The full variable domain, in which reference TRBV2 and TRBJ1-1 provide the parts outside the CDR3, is EPEVTQTPSHQVTQMGQEVILRCVPISNHLYFYWYRQILGQKVEFLVSFYNNEISEKSEIFDDQFSVERPDGSNFTLKIRSTKLEDSAMYFCASSEEGGMNTEAFFGQGTRLTVV.

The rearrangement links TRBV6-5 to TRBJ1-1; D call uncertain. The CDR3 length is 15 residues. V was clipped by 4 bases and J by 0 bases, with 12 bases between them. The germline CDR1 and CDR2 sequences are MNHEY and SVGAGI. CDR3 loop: CASSFTGSMNTEAFF. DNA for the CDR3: TGTGCCAGCAGTTTTACGGGTTCTATGAACACTGAAGCTTTCTTT.

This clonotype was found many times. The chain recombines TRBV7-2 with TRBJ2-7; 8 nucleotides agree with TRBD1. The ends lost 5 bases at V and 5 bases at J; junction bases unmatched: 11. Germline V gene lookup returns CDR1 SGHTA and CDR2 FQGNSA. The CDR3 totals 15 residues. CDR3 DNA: TGTGCCAGCAGCCCGAGACAGGGGAGTACCGACGAGCAGTACTTC. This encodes CASSPRQGSTDEQYF.

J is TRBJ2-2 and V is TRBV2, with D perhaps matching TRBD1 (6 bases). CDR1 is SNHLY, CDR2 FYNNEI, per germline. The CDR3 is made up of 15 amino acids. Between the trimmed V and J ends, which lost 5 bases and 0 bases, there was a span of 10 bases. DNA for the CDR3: TGTGCCAGCAGTTCCGGGACACCGAACACCGGGGAGCTGTTTTTT. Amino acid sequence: CASSSGTPNTGELFF.

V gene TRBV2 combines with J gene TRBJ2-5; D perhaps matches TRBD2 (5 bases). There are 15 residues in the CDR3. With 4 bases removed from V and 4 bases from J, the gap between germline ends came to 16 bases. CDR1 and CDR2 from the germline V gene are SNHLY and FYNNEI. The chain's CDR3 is CASSVRAESRETQYF. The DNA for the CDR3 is TGTGCCAGCAGTGTGAGGGCGGAAAGTCGAGAGACCCAGTACTTC.

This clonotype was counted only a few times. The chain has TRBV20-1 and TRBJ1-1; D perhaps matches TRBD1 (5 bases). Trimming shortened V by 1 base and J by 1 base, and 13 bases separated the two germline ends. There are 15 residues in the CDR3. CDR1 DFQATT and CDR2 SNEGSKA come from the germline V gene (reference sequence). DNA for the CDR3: TGCAGTGCTAGAGTAGGGGTTGGCACGAACACTGAAGCTTTCTTT. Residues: CSARVGVGTNTEAFF.

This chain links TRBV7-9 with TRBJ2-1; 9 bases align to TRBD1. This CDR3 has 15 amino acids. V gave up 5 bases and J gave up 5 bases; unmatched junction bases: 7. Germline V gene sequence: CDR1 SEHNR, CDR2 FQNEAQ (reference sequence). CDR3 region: CASSADRGLDNEQFF. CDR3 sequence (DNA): TGTGCCAGCAGCGCGGACAGGGGTCTCGACAATGAGCAGTTCTTC. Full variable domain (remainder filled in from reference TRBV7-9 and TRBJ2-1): DTGVSQNPRHKITKRGQNVTFRCDPISEHNRLYWYRQTLGQGPEFLTYFQNEAQLEKSRLLSDRFSAERPKGSFSTLEIQRTEQGDSAMYLCASSADRGLDNEQFFGPGTRLTVL.

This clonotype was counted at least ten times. The CDR3 DNA follows: TGCGCCAGCAGCCAAGGACAGGGGGCCAGGAATGAGCAGTTCTTC. Protein: CASSQGQGARNEQFF. The chain joins TRBV4-1 to TRBJ2-1; 10 positions match TRBD1. CDR3 length: 15 amino acids. V shed 1 base and J 7 bases; nucleotides not matched to a gene: 4. The germline CDR1 and CDR2 sequences are MGHRA and YSYEKL.

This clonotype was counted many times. The CDR3 nucleotides are TGTGCCAGCAGTGTATCCGCCGCGAACACCGGGGAGCTGTTTTTT. Its protein product is CASSVSAANTGELFF. The V call is TRBV2, the J call TRBJ2-2; D is undetermined. Per germline, CDR1 SNHLY and CDR2 FYNNEI. Trimming shortened V by 4 bases and J by 0 bases, and 9 bases separated the two germline ends. CDR3 length: 15 amino acids.

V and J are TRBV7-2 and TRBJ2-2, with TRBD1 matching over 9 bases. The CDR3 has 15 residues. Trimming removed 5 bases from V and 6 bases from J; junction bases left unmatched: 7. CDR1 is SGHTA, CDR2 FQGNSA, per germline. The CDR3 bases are TGTGCCAGCAGCGGGGGGACAGGGAAGTCCGGGGAGCTGTTTTTT. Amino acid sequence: CASSGGTGKSGELFF.

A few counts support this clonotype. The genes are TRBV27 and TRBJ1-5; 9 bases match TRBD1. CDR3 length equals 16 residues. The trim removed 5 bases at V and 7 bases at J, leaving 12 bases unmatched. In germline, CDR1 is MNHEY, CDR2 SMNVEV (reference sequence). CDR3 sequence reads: CASSLIGTGLLQPQHF. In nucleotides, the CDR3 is TGTGCCAGCAGTCTAATCGGGACAGGGTTGCTGCAGCCCCAGCATTTT.

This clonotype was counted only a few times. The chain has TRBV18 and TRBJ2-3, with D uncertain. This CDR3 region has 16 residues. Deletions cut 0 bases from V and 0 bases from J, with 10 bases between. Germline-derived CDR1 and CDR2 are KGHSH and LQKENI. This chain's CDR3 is CASSPPSAFSTDTQYF. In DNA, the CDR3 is TGTGCCAGCTCACCACCTTCGGCCTTCAGCACAGATACGCAGTATTTT. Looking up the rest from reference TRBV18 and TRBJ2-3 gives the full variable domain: NAGVMQNPRHLVRRRGQEARLRCSPMKGHSHVYWYRQLPEEGLKFMVYLQKENIIDESGMPKERFSAEFPKEGPSILRIQQVVRGDSAAYFCASSPPSAFSTDTQYFGPGTRLTVL.

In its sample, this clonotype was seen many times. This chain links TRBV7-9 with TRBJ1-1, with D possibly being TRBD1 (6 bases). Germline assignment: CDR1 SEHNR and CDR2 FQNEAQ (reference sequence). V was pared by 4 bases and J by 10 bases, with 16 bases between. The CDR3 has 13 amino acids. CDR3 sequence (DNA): TGTGCCAGCAGCTCTAAAACAGGGAGGAGAGCTTTCTTT. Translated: CASSSKTGRRAFF.

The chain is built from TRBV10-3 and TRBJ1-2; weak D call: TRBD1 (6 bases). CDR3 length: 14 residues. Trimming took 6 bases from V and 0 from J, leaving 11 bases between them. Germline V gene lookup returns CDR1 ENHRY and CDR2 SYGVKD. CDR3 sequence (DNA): TGTGCCATCAGGAAAGGACAGACTAACTATGGCTACACCTTC. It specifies CAIRKGQTNYGYTF.

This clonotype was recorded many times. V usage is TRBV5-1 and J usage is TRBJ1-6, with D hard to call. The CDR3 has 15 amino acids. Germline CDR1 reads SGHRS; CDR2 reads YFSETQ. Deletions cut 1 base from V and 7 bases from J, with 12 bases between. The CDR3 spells CASSLSQSDNSPLHF. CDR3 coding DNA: TGCGCCAGCAGCTTGAGCCAGAGTGACAATTCACCCCTCCACTTT. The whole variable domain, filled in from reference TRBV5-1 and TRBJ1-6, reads KAGVTQTPRYLIKTRGQQVTLSCSPISGHRSVSWYQQTPGQGLQFLFEYFSETQRNKGNFPGRFSGRQFSNSRSEMNVSTLELGDSALYLCASSLSQSDNSPLHFGNGTRLTVT.